These 21 T cell receptor beta chains came from one sample sequenced in a study of blood T cell repertoires in COVID-19. Generated by immunoSEQ multiplex PCR, the TCRdb table keeps only in-frame clones and is missing some. The sample carries 210,000 or so clones, 80% to 90% recorded once. Material: peripheral blood. All receptors come from an elderly woman with active or convalescent COVID-19.

This chain uses TRBV6-2 or TRBV6-3 with TRBJ2-6; TRBD1 is a possible D gene (5 bases). CDR3 length: 14 amino acids. The germline gives CDR1 MNHEY, CDR2 SVGEGT. Trimming took 4 bases from V and 4 from J, leaving 8 bases between them. DNA of the CDR3: TGTGCCAGCAGTTGGGGCGCCGGGGCCAACGTCCTGACTTTC. Translating it yields CASSWGAGANVLTF.

The chain joins TRBV7-3 to TRBJ2-2, with D perhaps TRBD1 (5 bases). Germline V gene lookup returns CDR1 SGHTA and CDR2 FQGTGA. CDR3 length equals 14 residues. Trimming cost V 3 bases and J 6 bases, with 11 bases left between them. The CDR3 here is CASSFQKGSGELFF. CDR3 sequence (DNA): TGTGCCAGCAGCTTCCAGAAGGGGTCCGGGGAGCTGTTTTTT.

This clone was recorded a few times. This sequence joins TRBV2 and TRBJ2-5; a possible D gene is TRBD1 (6 bases). Germline V gene lookup returns CDR1 SNHLY and CDR2 FYNNEI. The V gene lost 3 bases and the J gene lost 4 bases, with 6 bases spanning the gap. This CDR3 is built from 12 residues. CDR3 bases: TGTGCCAGCAGTGACAGGGGAGAGACCCAGTACTTC. Translation: CASSDRGETQYF.

The chain carries TRBV4-1 and TRBJ2-2, with D uncertain. The CDR3 consists of 13 residues. Trimming removed 0 bases from V and 7 bases from J, with 6 bases in between. Germline-derived CDR1 and CDR2 are MGHRA and YSYEKL. The CDR3 DNA reads TGCGCCAGCAGCCAAGAGAAGCACGGGGAGCTGTTTTTT. Translation: CASSQEKHGELFF.

This chain uses TRBV21-1 with TRBJ2-3; the table names TRBD2, a call not compared with the DNA. TRBV21-1 is noted as a pseudogene. The CDR3 length is 15 residues. The CDR3 bases are TGTGCCAGCAGCAAAAAGCGAAAGTTGCCAGATACGCAGTATTTT. Translated, it gives CASSKKRKLPDTQYF.

The rearrangement joins TRBV9 to TRBJ1-3; 8 bases line up with TRBD1. The germline V gene has CDR1 SGDLS and CDR2 YYNGEE. This CDR3 has 15 amino acids. V lost 3 bases and J lost 4; bases outside the gene matches: 6. CDR3 DNA sequence: TGTGCCAGCAGCGAGGACAGGGTGGTCGGAAACACCATATATTTT. It encodes CASSEDRVVGNTIYF.

The chain is built from TRBV2 and TRBJ1-2; D remains unclear. The CDR3 is 13 residues long. V was clipped by 3 bases and J by 4 bases, with 9 bases between them. The germline V gene has CDR1 SNHLY and CDR2 FYNNEI. The CDR3, as DNA: TGTGCCAGCAGTGAGGGTCAGGTCTATGGCTACACCTTC. Translating it yields CASSEGQVYGYTF. The full variable domain, with the rest looked up from reference TRBV2 and TRBJ1-2, is EPEVTQTPSHQVTQMGQEVILRCVPISNHLYFYWYRQILGQKVEFLVSFYNNEISEKSEIFDDQFSVERPDGSNFTLKIRSTKLEDSAMYFCASSEGQVYGYTFGSGTRLTVV.

A remark on this clone: Other DNA sequences in the sample encode the same CDR3. The V and J genes are TRBV11-3 and TRBJ1-2; no reliable D call. Germline CDR1 reads SGHNT; CDR2 reads YENEEA. The V end lost 1 base, the J end lost 2 bases, and 5 bases lay between the germline ends. CDR3 length equals 13 residues. CDR3 DNA sequence: TGTGCCAGCAGCTTAGGGCAAAACTATGGCTACACCTTC. Protein: CASSLGQNYGYTF.

This rearrangement joins TRBV4-2 to TRBJ1-2; D is possibly TRBD1 (5 bases). Trimming left V 0 bases short and J 5 bases short, with 13 bases between. The CDR3 has 15 amino acids. CDR1 and CDR2 from the germline V gene are LGHNA and YNFKEQ. The CDR3 sequence is CASSQDADTSYGYTF. CDR3 DNA: TGTGCCAGCAGCCAAGACGCGGACACCTCATATGGCTACACCTTC.

The chain recombines TRBV5-1 with TRBJ2-7; 13 bases align to TRBD2. CDR1 is SGHRS and CDR2 is YFSETQ in the germline V gene. The CDR3 runs to 17 residues. V shed 1 base and J 3 bases; nucleotides not matched to a gene: 7. This chain's CDR3 is CASSLWSGLAGDYEQYF. For the CDR3, the DNA is TGCGCCAGCAGCTTGTGGAGCGGACTAGCGGGGGACTACGAGCAGTACTTC.

This rearrangement joins TRBV7-3 to TRBJ2-2; the D is unclear. CDR3 size: 15 residues. CDR1 is SGHTA, CDR2 FQGTGA, per germline. The V end was cut by 2 bases, the J end by 0 bases, with 7 bases between. The CDR3: CASSLGQPNTGELFF. In nucleotides, the CDR3 is TGTGCCAGCAGCTTAGGGCAGCCGAACACCGGGGAGCTGTTTTTT.

The count of this clone is one. CDR3 DNA sequence: TGTGCCAGCAGCTCCGCGGGACGTCTTAATTCACCCCTCCACTTT. It translates to CASSSAGRLNSPLHF. The chain joins TRBV5-4 to TRBJ1-6, with D possibly matching TRBD1 (5 bases). The CDR3 length is 15 residues. Germline CDR1 is SGHNT and CDR2 is YYREEE (reference sequence). Between the trimmed V and J ends, which lost 3 bases and 6 bases, there was a span of 13 bases.

The V call is TRBV7-9, the J call TRBJ2-5; no reliable D call. Per the germline V gene, CDR1 is SEHNR and CDR2 is FQNEAQ (reference sequence). V was shortened by 3 bases and J by 2 bases, with 13 bases between the two germline ends. CDR3 length: 15 residues. CDR3 protein: CASSFGQAKQETQYF. For the CDR3, the DNA is TGTGCCAGCAGCTTTGGCCAGGCCAAACAAGAGACCCAGTACTTC.

The rearrangement links TRBV11-3 to TRBJ2-3; no clear D. The CDR3 totals 14 residues. Germline V gene data show CDR1 as SGHNT and CDR2 as YENEEA. The V gene lost 1 base and the J gene lost 0 bases, with 5 bases spanning the gap. The CDR3 spells CASSLGQSTDTQYF. For the CDR3, the DNA is TGTGCCAGCAGCTTAGGACAAAGCACAGATACGCAGTATTTT.

The chain recombines TRBV12-5 with TRBJ2-3, with 10 bases fitting TRBD1. Losses at the gene ends were 5 bases for V and 4 bases for J; bases not matched to a gene: 3. Germline CDR1 reads LGHNT; CDR2 reads FRNRAP. The CDR3 has 14 amino acids. The CDR3 spells CASGPGQGADTQYF. DNA for the CDR3: TGTGCTAGTGGTCCCGGACAGGGGGCAGATACGCAGTATTTT. Using reference TRBV12-5 and TRBJ2-3 for the parts outside the CDR3, the full variable domain is DARVTQTPRHKVTEMGQEVTMRCQPILGHNTVFWYRQTMMQGLELLAYFRNRAPLDDSGMPKDRFSAEMPDATLATLKIQPSEPRDSAVYFCASGPGQGADTQYFGPGTRLTVL.

The CDR3 loop is CASSVDRLTYNEQFF. The CDR3 nucleotides read TGTGCCAGCAGCGTGGACAGGCTTACCTACAATGAGCAGTTCTTC. The chain is built from TRBV25-1 and TRBJ2-1, with 7 bases lining up with TRBD1. This CDR3 is 15 amino acids long. J lost 2 bases, V lost 6 bases, and 7 bases had no gene match. The germline gives CDR1 MGHDK, CDR2 SYGVNS. The entire variable domain, with the rest obtained from reference TRBV25-1 and TRBJ2-1, is as follows: EADIYQTPRYLVIGTGKKITLECSQTMGHDKMYWYQQDPGMELHLIHYSYGVNSTEKGDLSSESTVSRIRTEHFPLTLESARPSHTSQYLCASSVDRLTYNEQFFGPGTRLTVL.

V and J are TRBV19 and TRBJ2-7, with D maybe TRBD1 (6 bases). The CDR3 runs to 17 residues. In germline, CDR1 is LNHDA, CDR2 SQIVND (reference sequence). The germline V and J ends were trimmed by 5 bases and 2 bases, with 22 bases remaining between them. CDR3 in amino acids: CASSPHPRGGNPYEQYF. The CDR3 coding sequence is TGTGCCAGTAGTCCCCACCCCAGAGGGGGTAATCCCTACGAGCAGTACTTC.

The V gene is TRBV9, the J gene TRBJ1-1; 9 bases fit TRBD1. CDR1 and CDR2 from the germline V gene are SGDLS and YYNGEE. Unmatched junction bases numbered 3, after V lost 0 bases and J lost 0 bases. This CDR3 spans 16 amino acids. CDR3 residues: CASSVAGQGLNTEAFF. CDR3 nucleotide sequence: TGTGCCAGCAGCGTAGCAGGACAGGGGCTGAACACTGAAGCTTTCTTT.

This sequence joins TRBV2 and TRBJ1-1, with 8 positions matching TRBD1. Germline V CDR1 and CDR2: SNHLY, FYNNEI. With 9 bases clipped from V and 6 bases from J, the junction kept 9 bases outside the gene matches. The CDR3 is 13 residues long. Here the CDR3 DNA reads TGTGCCAGTAAAGACAGGGGAGTGTCTGAAGCTTTCTTT. This codes for CASKDRGVSEAFF.

V usage is TRBV7-9 and J usage is TRBJ2-7, with 14 bases that match TRBD2. The CDR3 sequence is 15 residues long. Trimming took 5 bases from V and 3 from J; bases not matched to a gene: 3. Germline V gene lookup returns CDR1 SEHNR and CDR2 FQNEAQ (reference sequence). The CDR3 DNA reads TGTGCCAGCAGCGGACTAGCGGGAGGCCACTACGAGCAGTACTTC. It encodes CASSGLAGGHYEQYF.

The chain couples TRBV6-2 or TRBV6-3 to TRBJ2-7; 9 positions match TRBD1. The CDR3 length is 17 residues. With V trimmed by 2 bases and J by 2 bases, 10 bases remained unmatched. From germline, CDR1 is MNHEY and CDR2 SVGEGT. CDR3 in DNA: TGTGCCAGCAGTTACCCGGACAGGGGACGGTCGGCCTACGAGCAGTACTTC. Translation: CASSYPDRGRSAYEQYF.